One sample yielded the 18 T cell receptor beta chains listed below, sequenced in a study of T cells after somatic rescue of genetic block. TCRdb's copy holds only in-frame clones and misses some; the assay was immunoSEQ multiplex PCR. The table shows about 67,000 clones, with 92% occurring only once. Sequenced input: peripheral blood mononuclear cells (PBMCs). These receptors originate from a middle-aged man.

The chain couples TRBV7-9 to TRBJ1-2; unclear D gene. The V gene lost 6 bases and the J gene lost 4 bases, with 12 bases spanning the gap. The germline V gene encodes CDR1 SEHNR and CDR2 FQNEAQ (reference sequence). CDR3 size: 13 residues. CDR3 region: CASSPISRYGYTF. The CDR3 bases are TGTGCCAGCAGTCCTATTTCTCGCTATGGCTACACCTTC.

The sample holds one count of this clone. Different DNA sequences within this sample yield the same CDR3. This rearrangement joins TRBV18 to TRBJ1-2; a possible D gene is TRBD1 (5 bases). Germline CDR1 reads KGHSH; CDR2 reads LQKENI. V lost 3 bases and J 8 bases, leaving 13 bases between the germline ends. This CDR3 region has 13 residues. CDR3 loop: CASSPGQGGGYTF. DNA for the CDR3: TGTGCCAGCTCACCTGGCCAGGGCGGAGGCTACACCTTC.

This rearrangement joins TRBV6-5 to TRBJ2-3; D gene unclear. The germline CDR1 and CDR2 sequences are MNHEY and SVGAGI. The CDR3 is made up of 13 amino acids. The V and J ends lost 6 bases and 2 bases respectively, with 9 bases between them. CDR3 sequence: CASRTGNTDTQYF. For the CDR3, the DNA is TGTGCCAGCAGGACTGGGAACACAGATACGCAGTATTTT.

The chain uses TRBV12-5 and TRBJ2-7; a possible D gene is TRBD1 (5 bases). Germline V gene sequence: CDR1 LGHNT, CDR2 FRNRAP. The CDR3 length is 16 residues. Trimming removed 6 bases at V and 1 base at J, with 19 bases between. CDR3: CASGPFGPKGSYEQYF. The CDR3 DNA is TGTGCTAGTGGCCCATTTGGGCCGAAGGGGTCCTACGAGCAGTACTTC.

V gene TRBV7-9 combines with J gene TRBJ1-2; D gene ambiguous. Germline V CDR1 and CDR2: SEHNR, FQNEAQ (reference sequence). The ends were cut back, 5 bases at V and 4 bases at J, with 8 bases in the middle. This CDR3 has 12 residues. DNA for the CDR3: TGTGCCAGCAGCAAAGGAACCTATGGCTACACCTTC. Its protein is CASSKGTYGYTF.

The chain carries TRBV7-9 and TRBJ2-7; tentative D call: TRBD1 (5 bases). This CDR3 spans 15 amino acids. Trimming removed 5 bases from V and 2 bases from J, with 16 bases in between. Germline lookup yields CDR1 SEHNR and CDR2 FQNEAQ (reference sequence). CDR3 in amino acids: CASSIDREITYEQYF. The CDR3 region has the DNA TGTGCCAGCAGCATCGACAGAGAAATTACCTACGAGCAGTACTTC.

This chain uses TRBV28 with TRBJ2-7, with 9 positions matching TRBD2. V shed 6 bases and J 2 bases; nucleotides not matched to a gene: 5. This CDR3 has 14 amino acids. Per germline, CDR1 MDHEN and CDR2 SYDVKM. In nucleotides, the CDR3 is TGTGCCAGCAGCGAGCGGGGGGCTACCTACGAGCAGTACTTC. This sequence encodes CASSERGATYEQYF.

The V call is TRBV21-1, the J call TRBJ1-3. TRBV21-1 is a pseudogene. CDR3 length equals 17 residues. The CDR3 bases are TGTGCCAGCAGCAAAGTTTTTCCGGGGAAAGATGGAAACACCATATATTTT. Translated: CASSKVFPGKDGNTIYF.

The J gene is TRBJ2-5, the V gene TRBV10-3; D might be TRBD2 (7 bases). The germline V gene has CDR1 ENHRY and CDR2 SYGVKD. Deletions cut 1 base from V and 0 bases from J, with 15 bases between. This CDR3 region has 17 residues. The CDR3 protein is CAISEYGGPFYQETQYF. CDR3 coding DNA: TGTGCCATCAGTGAGTACGGGGGGCCTTTTTACCAAGAGACCCAGTACTTC.

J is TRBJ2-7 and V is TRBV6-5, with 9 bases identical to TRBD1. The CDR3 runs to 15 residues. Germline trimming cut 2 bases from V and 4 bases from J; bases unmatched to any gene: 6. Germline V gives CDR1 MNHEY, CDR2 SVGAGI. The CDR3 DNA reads TGTGCCAGCAGTTACACCGGGACAGGGAGATACGAGCAGTACTTC. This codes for CASSYTGTGRYEQYF.

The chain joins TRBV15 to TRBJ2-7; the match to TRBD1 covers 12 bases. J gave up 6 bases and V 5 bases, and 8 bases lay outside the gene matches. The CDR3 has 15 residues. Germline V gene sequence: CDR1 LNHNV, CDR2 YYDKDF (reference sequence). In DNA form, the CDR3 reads TGTGCCACCAGCGACCCGGGACAGGGGGCCGGCGAGCAGTACTTC. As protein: CATSDPGQGAGEQYF.

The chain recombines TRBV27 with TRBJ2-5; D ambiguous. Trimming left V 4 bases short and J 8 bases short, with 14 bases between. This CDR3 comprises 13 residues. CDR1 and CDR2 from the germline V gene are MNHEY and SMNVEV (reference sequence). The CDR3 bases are TGTGCCAGCAGTTCCCCAAATCTCGCCACCCAGTACTTC. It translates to CASSSPNLATQYF.

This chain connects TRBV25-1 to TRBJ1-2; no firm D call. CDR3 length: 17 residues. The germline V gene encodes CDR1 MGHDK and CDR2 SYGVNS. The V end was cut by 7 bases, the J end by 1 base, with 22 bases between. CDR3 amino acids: CASTPFLARSLNYGYTF. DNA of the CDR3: TGTGCCAGCACCCCCTTTTTGGCCCGAAGCCTTAACTATGGCTACACCTTC.

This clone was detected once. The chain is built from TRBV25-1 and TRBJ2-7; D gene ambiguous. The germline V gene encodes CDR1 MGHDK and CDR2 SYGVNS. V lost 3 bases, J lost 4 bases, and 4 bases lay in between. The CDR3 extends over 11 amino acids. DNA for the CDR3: TGTGCCAGCAGTGAGCGTTACGAGCAGTACTTC. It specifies CASSERYEQYF.

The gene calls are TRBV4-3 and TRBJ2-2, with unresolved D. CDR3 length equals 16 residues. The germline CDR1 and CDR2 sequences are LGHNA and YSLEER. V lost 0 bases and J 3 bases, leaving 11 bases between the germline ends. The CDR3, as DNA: TGCGCCAGCAGCCAAGAGGGCAGCGCCTACACCGGGGAGCTGTTTTTT. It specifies CASSQEGSAYTGELFF.

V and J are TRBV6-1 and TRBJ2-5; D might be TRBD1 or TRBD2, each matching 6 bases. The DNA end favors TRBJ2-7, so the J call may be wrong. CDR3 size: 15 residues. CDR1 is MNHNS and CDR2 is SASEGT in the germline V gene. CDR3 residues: CASSEIGGTTYEQYF. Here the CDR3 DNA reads TGTGCCAGCAGTGAAATAGGCGGGACAACCTACGAGCAGTACTTC.

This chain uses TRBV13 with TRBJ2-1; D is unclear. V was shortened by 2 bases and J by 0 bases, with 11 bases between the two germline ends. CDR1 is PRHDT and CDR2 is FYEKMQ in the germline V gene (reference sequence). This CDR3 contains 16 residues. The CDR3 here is CASSLFGKSSYNEQFF. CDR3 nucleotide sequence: TGTGCCAGCAGCTTATTTGGGAAAAGCTCCTACAATGAGCAGTTCTTC.

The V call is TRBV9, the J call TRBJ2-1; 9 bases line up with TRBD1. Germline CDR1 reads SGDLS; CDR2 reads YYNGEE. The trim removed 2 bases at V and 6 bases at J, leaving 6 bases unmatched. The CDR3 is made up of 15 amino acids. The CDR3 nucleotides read TGTGCCAGCAGCGTCGGGGACAGGGAGAGCAATGAGCAGTTCTTC. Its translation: CASSVGDRESNEQFF.